This T cell receptor beta chain came from a study of T cell responses to AZD1222 COVID-19 vaccine. The CDR3 has 11 residues. The ends were cut back, 2 bases at V and 9 bases at J, with 8 bases in the middle. Germline assignment: CDR1 SGHVS and CDR2 FQNEAQ. Here immunoSEQ multiplex PCR was the method, and the copy in TCRdb shows in-frame clones only, minus some. Of 50,000 to 85,000 clones listed, approximately 85% are singletons. This clone was detected a few times. This chain uses TRBV7-8 with TRBJ2-7; weak D call: TRBD1 (5 bases). Material: peripheral blood, obtained on day 0 of MenACWY control vaccination. This receptor was identified in an adult in good health. CDR3 in amino acids: CASSLQGSQYF. The CDR3, as DNA: TGTGCCAGCAGCTTACAGGGTTCGCAGTACTTC.